One T cell receptor (beta chain) is described in this entry. The CDR3 covers 14 residues. Deletions cut 2 bases from V and 3 bases from J, with 11 bases between. The V gene's germline CDR1 is SGHRS and CDR2 YFSETQ. This entry belongs to a study of blood T cell repertoires in COVID-19. Across the study: The United States, Italy and Spain were the sources of the acute and convalescent COVID-19 samples.

In the original workflow: Amplification of reference gene primers provided the estimated nucleated cell counts. The protocol was immunoSEQ multiplex PCR, while the TCRdb copy is restricted to in-frame clones and leaves out a portion. V, J and clone size were drawn from that table, and D and trimming were deduced from the DNA. The data show around 250,000 clones, 80% to 90% seen once. Recruitment covered under 25 US areas and drew participants whose ages spanned about 18 to 95 years. This sequence joins TRBV5-1 and TRBJ2-5; a possible D gene is TRBD2 (7 bases). Sequencing was carried out using PBMCs or T cells enriched from blood (not recorded which). The origin of this receptor is a man aged 45-60 years who had been exposed to COVID-19. DNA for the CDR3: TGCGCCAGCAGCTTAGGGGGGGCAGAAGAGACCCAGTACTTC. Encoded protein: CASSLGGAEETQYF.